These 11 T cell receptor beta chains were all obtained from the same sample, sequenced in a study of T cells in localized non-small cell lung cancer. The assay was immunoSEQ multiplex PCR, and TCRdb's table has in-frame clones only and misses some. Of around 19,000 clones listed, around 88% are singletons. The specimen was peripheral blood, collected before any cancer treatment. These receptors were collected from a male donor older than 55 with stage III lung adenocarcinoma.

The genes are TRBV2 and TRBJ2-1; D ambiguous. The CDR3 has 11 amino acids. CDR1 is SNHLY, CDR2 FYNNEI, per germline. Between the trimmed V and J ends, which lost 6 bases and 2 bases, there was a span of 2 bases. The CDR3 sequence: CASRAYNEQFF. For the CDR3, the DNA is TGTGCCAGCAGGGCCTACAATGAGCAGTTCTTC.

The chain has TRBV10-1 and TRBJ1-5; D unclear. V gave up 3 bases and J gave up 2 bases, with 2 bases separating them. CDR3 size: 12 residues. CDR1 is WNHNN, CDR2 SYGVQD, per germline (reference sequence). CDR3 region: CASSDGNQPQHF. CDR3 DNA sequence: TGCGCCAGCAGTGATGGCAATCAGCCCCAGCATTTT.

The chain uses TRBV2 and TRBJ1-4; tentatively, D is TRBD1 (6 bases). Per germline, CDR1 SNHLY and CDR2 FYNNEI. The CDR3 has 15 residues. V dropped 3 bases and J dropped 8 bases, with 16 bases sitting between them. CDR3 nucleotides: TGTGCCAGCAGTGAGGGGGCGACGGTAGGAGAAAAACTGTTTTTT. Its translation is CASSEGATVGEKLFF. The whole variable domain, filled in from reference TRBV2 and TRBJ1-4, reads EPEVTQTPSHQVTQMGQEVILRCVPISNHLYFYWYRQILGQKVEFLVSFYNNEISEKSEIFDDQFSVERPDGSNFTLKIRSTKLEDSAMYFCASSEGATVGEKLFFGSGTQLSVL.

This clone was counted once. V usage is TRBV20-1 and J usage is TRBJ1-4; D is ambiguous. Germline assignment: CDR1 DFQATT and CDR2 SNEGSKA (reference sequence). The CDR3 is 11 residues long. Trimming cost V 4 bases and J 8 bases, with 8 bases left between them. This CDR3 is CSAIVREKLFF. The CDR3 bases are TGCAGTGCTATAGTCCGAGAAAAACTGTTTTTT.

The gene calls are TRBV2 and TRBJ1-4; D might be TRBD1 (6 bases). This CDR3 has 14 amino acids. Germline CDR1 reads SNHLY; CDR2 reads FYNNEI. V lost 2 bases, J lost 7 bases, and 11 bases lay in between. CDR3 region: CASSELGAREKLFF. CDR3 DNA sequence: TGTGCCAGCAGTGAATTGGGGGCGCGTGAAAAACTGTTTTTT.

This chain uses TRBV11-2 with TRBJ2-6; D tentatively fits TRBD1 or TRBD2 (5 bases each). This CDR3 spans 11 amino acids. CDR1 and CDR2 (germline): SGHAT, FQNNGV. The ends were cut back, 3 bases at V and 12 bases at J, with 6 bases in the middle. CDR3 nucleotides: TGTGCCAGCAGCTTGGGGACCGTCCTGACTTTC. Translation: CASSLGTVLTF. Looking up the rest from reference TRBV11-2 and TRBJ2-6 gives the full variable domain: EAGVAQSPRYKIIEKRQSVAFWCNPISGHATLYWYQQILGQGPKLLIQFQNNGVVDDSQLPKDRFSAERLKGVDSTLKIQPAKLEDSAVYLCASSLGTVLTFGAGSRLTVL.

The rearrangement links TRBV14 to TRBJ2-7, with D unclear. The V gene lost 0 bases and the J gene lost 2 bases, with 11 bases spanning the gap. The CDR3 contains 15 residues. Germline values: CDR1 SGHDN, CDR2 FVKESK. The CDR3 sequence is CASSQDEALPYEQYF. DNA for the CDR3: TGTGCCAGCAGCCAAGATGAGGCCTTACCCTACGAGCAGTACTTC.

The rearrangement links TRBV10-3 to TRBJ1-5; D unclear. V was trimmed by 7 bases and J by 0 bases, leaving 10 bases between them. The CDR3 length is 14 residues. The germline V gene has CDR1 ENHRY and CDR2 SYGVKD. CDR3 amino acids: CAIKNDISNQPQHF. CDR3 nucleotides: TGTGCCATCAAAAATGACATTAGCAATCAGCCCCAGCATTTT.

This rearrangement joins TRBV18 to TRBJ1-4, with a possible D match to TRBD1 (6 bases). The germline CDR1 and CDR2 sequences are KGHSH and LQKENI. Trimming shortened V by 3 bases and J by 5 bases, and 10 bases separated the two germline ends. The CDR3 loop spans 14 amino acids. The CDR3: CASSPGAENEKLFF. The CDR3 region has the DNA TGTGCCAGCTCACCGGGGGCCGAGAATGAAAAACTGTTTTTT. Full variable domain (missing parts from reference TRBV18 and TRBJ1-4): NAGVMQNPRHLVRRRGQEARLRCSPMKGHSHVYWYRQLPEEGLKFMVYLQKENIIDESGMPKERFSAEFPKEGPSILRIQQVVRGDSAAYFCASSPGAENEKLFFGSGTQLSVL.

Concerning this clone itself: The sample carries other DNA sequences with the same CDR3. The genes are TRBV7-6 and TRBJ2-2; the D is unclear. CDR3 length equals 16 residues. Germline V gene sequence: CDR1 SGHVS, CDR2 FNYEAQ. V was shortened by 2 bases and J by 5 bases, with 15 bases between the two germline ends. CDR3 residues: CASSLNPDGSTGELFF. The CDR3 coding sequence is TGTGCCAGCAGCTTAAACCCGGACGGATCTACCGGGGAGCTGTTTTTT.

CDR3 sequence: CASSGYNEQFF. The DNA for the CDR3 is TGTGCCAGCAGTGGCTACAATGAGCAGTTCTTC. The rearrangement uses TRBV2 and TRBJ2-1, with unresolved D. Germline loops: CDR1 SNHLY, CDR2 FYNNEI. This CDR3 contains 11 residues. The V gene lost 4 bases and the J gene lost 3 bases, with 1 base spanning the gap.